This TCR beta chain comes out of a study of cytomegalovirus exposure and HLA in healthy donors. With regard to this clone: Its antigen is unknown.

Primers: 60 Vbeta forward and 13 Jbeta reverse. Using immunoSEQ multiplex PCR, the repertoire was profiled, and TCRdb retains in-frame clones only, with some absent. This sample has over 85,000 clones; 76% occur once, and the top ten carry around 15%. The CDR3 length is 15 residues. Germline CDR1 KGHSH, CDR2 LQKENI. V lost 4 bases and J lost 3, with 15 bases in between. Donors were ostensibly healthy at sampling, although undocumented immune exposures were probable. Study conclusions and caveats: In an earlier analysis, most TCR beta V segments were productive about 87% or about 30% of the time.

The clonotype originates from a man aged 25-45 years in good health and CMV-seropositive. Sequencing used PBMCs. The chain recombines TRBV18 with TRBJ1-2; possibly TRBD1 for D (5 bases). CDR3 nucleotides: TGTGCCAGCTCACACCGCCAGGGAAAGGACTATGGCTACACCTTC. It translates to CASSHRQGKDYGYTF.